This T cell receptor beta chain comes out of a study of blood T cell repertoires in COVID-19. Study overall: Acute-phase and convalescent COVID-19 samples originated in the United States, Italy and Spain.

Per the original methods: The authors estimated nucleated cell counts from reference gene primer amplification. Assay used: immunoSEQ multiplex PCR; TCRdb lists only in-frame clones, some missing. V, J and clone size are those of that table, while D and trimming were read from the DNA. The table has 200,000 to 300,000 clones, roughly four fifths seen once. This CDR3 has 13 amino acids. Germline V lookup: CDR1 KGHSH, CDR2 LQKENI. With 3 bases removed from V and 6 bases from J, the gap between germline ends came to 9 bases. Sequenced: peripheral blood. The chain uses TRBV18 and TRBJ2-4, with a possible D match to TRBD1 (5 bases). The origin of this receptor is an elderly woman with acute or convalescent COVID-19. The chain's CDR3 is CASSPPDRNIQYF. The CDR3 coding sequence is TGTGCCAGCTCACCCCCCGACAGAAACATTCAGTACTTC.